The rows below give T cell receptor beta chains drawn from one sample of a study of blood T cell repertoires in COVID-19. Sequencing used immunoSEQ multiplex PCR; TCRdb keeps in-frame clones, though not all of them. This sample yields 150,000 or so clones, of which approximately 81% are seen a single time; under 6% belongs to the top ten. The sequencing input was peripheral blood. The receptors originated from a woman aged 45-60 years with COVID-19, enrolled during active disease. The CDR3 runs from the conserved cysteine through the conserved F or W. D genes are given only for firm matches. The size of a clone is reported for some rows only, either as once, few or many, or as a class for expanded clones.

j_gene	abundance	v_gene	d_gene	CDR3nt	CDR3aa
TRBJ2-5	-	TRBV29-1	-	TGCAGCGGAAACCCAGGGGAAGAGACCCAGTACTTC	CSGNPGEETQYF
TRBJ1-1	-	TRBV9	TRBD1	TGTGCCAGCAGCTTACGGACAGGAGGGGACACTGAAGCTTTCTTT	CASSLRTGGDTEAFF
TRBJ1-1	-	TRBV5-1	TRBD1	TGCGCCAGCAGCCCCGGACAGGGGATGAACACTGAAGCTTTCTTT	CASSPGQGMNTEAFF
TRBJ1-4	-	TRBV27	-	TGTGCCAGCAGGCCCGGTGCCGGGGGTGAAAAACTGTTTTTT	CASRPGAGGEKLFF
TRBJ1-1	-	TRBV19	-	TGTGCCAGTAGTCTTCGCCGGGGGAACACTGAAGCTTTCTTT	CASSLRRGNTEAFF
TRBJ1-3	-	TRBV5-1	-	TGCGCCAGCAGCTTGTCGGGTCCCCACTCTGGAAACACCATATATTTT	CASSLSGPHSGNTIYF
TRBJ1-5	-	TRBV7-2	TRBD1	TGTGCCAGCAGCTTAGAGTGGGACAGGTACCCCAATCAGCCCCAGCATTTT	CASSLEWDRYPNQPQHF
TRBJ2-2	-	TRBV2	-	TGTGCCAGTTTGGAGAGGGTCGCCACCGGGGAGCTGTTTTTT	CASLERVATGELFF
TRBJ1-1	-	TRBV19	-	TGTGCCAGTAGTATAGAATGGAGGGTTCCTCTTATGAACACTGAAGCTTTCTTT	CASSIEWRVPLMNTEAFF
TRBJ2-1	-	TRBV7-2	TRBD1	TGTGCCAGCAGCTCCCCCCGGGACAGCTACAATGAGCAGTTCTTC	CASSSPRDSYNEQFF
TRBJ2-7	-	TRBV2	TRBD1	TGTGCCAGCAGTCCGGACAGGGAGAGATCCCACGAGCAGTACTTC	CASSPDRERSHEQYF
TRBJ1-6	-	TRBV30	TRBD1	TGTGCCTGGAGTGTACAGGGGAATTCACCCCTCCACTTT	CAWSVQGNSPLHF
TRBJ2-7	-	TRBV6-2/TRBV6-3	-	TGTGCCAGCAGTTACTCTCCAAGGGGCCCTTACGAGCAGTACTTC	CASSYSPRGPYEQYF
TRBJ1-1	-	TRBV3-1/TRBV3-2	TRBD1	TGTGCCAGCAGCCGGACAGGGAGGGGCACTGAAGCTTTCTTT	CASSRTGRGTEAFF
TRBJ2-1	-	TRBV7-7	TRBD2	TGTGCTAGCAGCCCCCACCTAGCGGGGGTTGGGGAGCAGTTCTTC	CASSPHLAGVGEQFF
TRBJ2-5	-	TRBV5-1	TRBD2	TGCGCCAGCAGCTTGGTAGCGGGGAGGCAAGAGACCCAGTACTTC	CASSLVAGRQETQYF
TRBJ1-1	-	TRBV7-3	-	TGTGCCAGCAGCTTAACTTATGGGCGGAACACTGAAGCTTTCTTT	CASSLTYGRNTEAFF
TRBJ1-4	-	TRBV6-6	-	TGTGCCAGCAGTCACAGGGAGGGGGATGAAAAACTGTTTTTT	CASSHREGDEKLFF
TRBJ2-5	-	TRBV6-5	TRBD2	TGTGCCAGCAACCCCGGGGGGGGCGCCTTCGAGACCCAGTACTTC	CASNPGGGAFETQYF
TRBJ1-4	-	TRBV13	-	TGTGCCAGCAGCCGTAGGAGGGGTGGAACTAATGAAAAACTGTTTTTT	CASSRRRGGTNEKLFF
TRBJ1-2	-	TRBV5-5	-	TGTGCCAGCAGCTCAGCTACAGGGCTACAGGGCTATGGCTACACCTTC	CASSSATGLQGYGYTF
TRBJ1-5	few	TRBV15	-	TGTGCCACCAGCAGAGCTTTGCGGACAGTAAGCAATCAGCCCCAGCATTTT	CATSRALRTVSNQPQHF
TRBJ1-5	-	TRBV30	-	TGTGCCTGGAGTGTGCCAGGGAACCCGCCCCAGCATTTT	CAWSVPGNPPQHF